This T cell receptor beta chain derives from a study of graft-versus-host responses after intestinal transplantation. Study background: Every one of the recipients received anti-thymocyte globulin induction and afterwards took tacrolimus and steroids for about 3 years. Study outcomes and limitations: Investigators detected GvH clones in recipient marrow, with some emerging earlier in ileum or blood. Allografts of patients with graft-donor T cell macrochimerism showed high graft-versus-host to host-versus-graft clone ratios.

This CDR3 comprises 15 residues. The V gene's germline CDR1 is SEHNR and CDR2 FQNEAQ (reference sequence). Trimming cost V 5 bases and J 0 bases, with 11 bases left between them. With respect to this clone: The antigen is not known.

Measured with immunoSEQ multiplex PCR; TCRdb has only the in-frame clones, and not every one. The profile shows 120,000 or so clones, about 93% of them singletons. The chain joins TRBV7-9 to TRBJ1-5; weak D call: TRBD1 (5 bases). This TCR was sampled from a human donor who received an intestinal transplant. The specimen was unstimulated CD8+ T cells sorted from spleen or lymph node cells, collected before intestinal transplant. CDR3 amino acids: CASSPGTDSNQPQHF. DNA of the CDR3: TGTGCCAGCAGCCCTGGGACGGATAGCAATCAGCCCCAGCATTTT.